The 4 T cell receptor beta chains in this list originate from one sample, sequenced in a study of response to subunit inactivated influenza vaccine. TCRdb recomputed calls from the RT-PCR reads with MiXCR, one row per CDR3 protein. The data contain around 520,000 distinct CDR3 sequences, 25% of them singletons. Material: CD4+ T cells sorted from PBMCs, obtained 4 to 6 days after vaccination. These receptors came from a man aged 45 to 65 who received an inactivated influenza vaccine.

This chain uses TRBV5-6 with TRBJ1-1; 7 nucleotides agree with TRBD1. J gave up 1 base and V 3 bases, and 3 bases lay outside the gene matches. The germline CDR1 and CDR2 sequences are SGHDT and YYEEEE. The CDR3 sequence is 14 residues long. CDR3 in DNA: TGTGCCAGCAGCTCGGGACAGAGGAACACTGAAGCTTTCTTT. This codes for CASSSGQRNTEAFF.

This clonotype appeared a few times. V and J are TRBV15 and TRBJ2-7, with TRBD1 as a possible D gene (6 bases). CDR1 is LNHNV, CDR2 YYDKDF, per germline (reference sequence). V lost 5 bases and J 0 bases, leaving 8 bases between the germline ends. This CDR3 is 13 amino acids long. The CDR3 DNA sequence: TGTGCCACCAGCGTGGGGGCCTCCTACGAGCAGTACTTC. It specifies CATSVGASYEQYF. Filled out from reference TRBV15 and TRBJ2-7, the complete variable domain reads DAMVIQNPRYQVTQFGKPVTLSCSQTLNHNVMYWYQQKSSQAPKLLFHYYDKDFNNEADTPDNFQSRRPNTSFCFLDIRSPGLGDTAMYLCATSVGASYEQYFGPGTRLTVT.

This clonotype was counted only a few times. This sequence joins TRBV7-9 and TRBJ2-2, with no clear D. V was shortened by 2 bases and J by 4 bases, with 23 bases between the two germline ends. The germline gives CDR1 SEHNR, CDR2 FQNEAQ (reference sequence). CDR3 length: 19 amino acids. As DNA, the CDR3 is TGTGCCAGCAGCTTACACCCGCTGCGAGGCTCGACGGGCACCGGGGAGCTGTTTTTT. Its protein is CASSLHPLRGSTGTGELFF. Drawing the rest from reference TRBV7-9 and TRBJ2-2, the complete variable domain is DTGVSQNPRHKITKRGQNVTFRCDPISEHNRLYWYRQTLGQGPEFLTYFQNEAQLEKSRLLSDRFSAERPKGSFSTLEIQRTEQGDSAMYLCASSLHPLRGSTGTGELFFGEGSRLTVL.

V is TRBV6-5 and J is TRBJ1-1; D is unclear. Per the germline V gene, CDR1 is MNHEY and CDR2 is SVGAGI. This CDR3 is built from 12 residues. Between the trimmed V and J ends, which lost 2 bases and 5 bases, there was a span of 6 bases. The CDR3 spells CASSYGGTEAFF. The CDR3, as DNA: TGTGCCAGCAGTTACGGTGGGACTGAAGCTTTCTTT.